This T cell receptor (beta chain) stems from a study of T-cell memory formation after mild COVID-19. Findings and limits, study-wide: Of the contracting clones, CD4+ ones lay mainly in CM and EM, and CD8+ ones in EMRA. Clones contracting over day 15 to 85 were CD4/CD8 balanced, with later expanders leaning CD4+.

The CDR3 extends over 15 amino acids. V dropped 5 bases and J dropped 4; count of bases not matched to a gene: 6. CDR1 is SGHTA, CDR2 FQGNSA, per germline. This clonotype has a count of ten or more. Its antigen is undetermined. Researchers used 5'RACE with constant-segment primers to make TCR alpha and TCR beta cDNA libraries that carry sample barcodes and UMIs. One entry per CDR3 protein, called by TCRdb with MiXCR from the 5' RACE reads. Altogether 350,000 to 500,000 distinct CDR3 sequences are present, roughly 18% being singletons, with the ten largest covering 20% to 25%. Sequenced input: PBMCs or a T cell subset sorted from them (not recorded which). This TCR was sampled from a man aged 18 to 35 who had mild COVID-19 (a few samples of this study predate the infection). Cell type and time point are not known. The chain is built from TRBV7-2 and TRBJ2-7; 12 bases are a match to TRBD2. DNA of the CDR3: TGTGCCAGCAGCCTACGACTAGCGGGAGTATACGAGCAGTACTTC. Encoded protein: CASSLRLAGVYEQYF.